The count of the clone carrying this TCR beta chain is one. The antigen is not known. Sequenced by immunoSEQ multiplex PCR; TCRdb stores in-frame clones only, minus some. Altogether roughly 40,000 clones are present, about 79% being singletons, with the ten largest covering 1% to 1.3%. The sample is drawn from a study of memory CD4+ T cells and cytomegalovirus serostatus. As for the study in general: Donors were healthy Belgian adults, some 10 CMV seropositive and 20 to 30 seronegative.

Single viable CD3+CD4+CD8-CD45RO+ cells were sorted as the memory CD4+ T cells. The study, taken as a whole, reports: Each of roughly 65 CMV-associated TCRbeta sequences occurred in one to five individuals.

The CDR3 is 16 amino acids. CDR1 is SGHDT and CDR2 is YYEEEE in the germline V gene. V shed 4 bases and J shed 4 bases, with 20 bases lying between them. The TCR comes from an adult in good health and CMV-seronegative. This sequence joins TRBV5-6 and TRBJ1-1; weak D call: TRBD1 (6 bases). The sequencing sample was made of memory CD4+ T cells from blood. The CDR3 DNA follows: TGTGCCAGCAGCCTTATCTCAGGGGAGGTTTTCACTGAAGCTTTCTTT. Protein product: CASSLISGEVFTEAFF.